This T cell receptor beta chain is from a study of cytomegalovirus exposure and HLA in healthy donors. Study-wide results and limits: CMV serostatus alone was available as immune exposure information.

In this sample, this clone turned up a few times. Its antigen is still unknown. Per germline, CDR1 SGHVS and CDR2 FQNEAQ. The CDR3 spans 17 residues. V was pared by 2 bases and J by 0 bases, with 7 bases of the junction left unmatched. The PCR employed 60 Vbeta primers together with 13 Jbeta primers. TCRdb's table, derived via immunoSEQ multiplex PCR, lists solely in-frame clones and lacks some. Of 85,000 to 90,000 clones in the sample, around 85% were seen once. Input material: PBMCs. This receptor was obtained from a man under 40 in good health and CMV-seronegative. The chain combines TRBV7-8 with TRBJ1-3, with 7 positions matching TRBD1. CDR3 loop: CASSLSQRDSSGNTIYF. In DNA form, the CDR3 reads TGTGCCAGCAGCTTATCCCAAAGGGACAGCTCTGGAAACACCATATATTTT.